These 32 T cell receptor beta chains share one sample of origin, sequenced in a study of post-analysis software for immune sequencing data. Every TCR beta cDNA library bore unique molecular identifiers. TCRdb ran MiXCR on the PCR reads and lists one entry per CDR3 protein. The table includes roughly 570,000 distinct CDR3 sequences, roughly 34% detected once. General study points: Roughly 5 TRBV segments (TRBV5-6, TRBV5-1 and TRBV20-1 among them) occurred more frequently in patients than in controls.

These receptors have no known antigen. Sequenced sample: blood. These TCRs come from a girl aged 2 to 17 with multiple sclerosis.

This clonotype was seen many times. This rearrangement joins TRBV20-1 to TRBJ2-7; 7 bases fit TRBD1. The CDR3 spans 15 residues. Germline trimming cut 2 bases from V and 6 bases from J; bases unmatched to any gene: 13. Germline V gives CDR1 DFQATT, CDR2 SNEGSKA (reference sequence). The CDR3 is CSARQSTGDRSEQYF. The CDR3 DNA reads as TGCAGTGCTAGACAGTCTACAGGGGATCGTAGCGAGCAGTACTTC.

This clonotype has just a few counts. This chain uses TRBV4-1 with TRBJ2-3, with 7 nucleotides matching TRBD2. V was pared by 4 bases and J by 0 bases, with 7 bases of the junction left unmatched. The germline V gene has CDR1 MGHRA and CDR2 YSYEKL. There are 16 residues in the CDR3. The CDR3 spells CASSRYVGGSTDTQYF. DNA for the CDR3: TGCGCCAGCAGCCGGTACGTGGGGGGGAGCACAGATACGCAGTATTTT.

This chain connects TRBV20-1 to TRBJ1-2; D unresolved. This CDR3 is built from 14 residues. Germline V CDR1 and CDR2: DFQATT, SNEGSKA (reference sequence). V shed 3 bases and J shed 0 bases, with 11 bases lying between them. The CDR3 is CSAREGIPNYGYTF. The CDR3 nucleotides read TGCAGTGCTAGGGAAGGAATTCCTAACTATGGCTACACCTTC.

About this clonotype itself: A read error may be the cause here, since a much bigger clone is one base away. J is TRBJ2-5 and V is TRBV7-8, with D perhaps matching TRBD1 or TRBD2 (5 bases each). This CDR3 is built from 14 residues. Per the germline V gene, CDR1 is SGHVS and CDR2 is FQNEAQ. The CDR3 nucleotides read TGTGCCAGCAGCCAGGGACGGACCCAAGAGGCCCAGTACTTC. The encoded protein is CASSQGRTQEAQYF.

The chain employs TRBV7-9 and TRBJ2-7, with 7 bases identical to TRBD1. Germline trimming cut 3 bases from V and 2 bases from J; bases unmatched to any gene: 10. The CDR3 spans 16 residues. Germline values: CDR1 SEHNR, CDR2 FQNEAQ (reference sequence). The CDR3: CASSLPQQGPTYEQYF. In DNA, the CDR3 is TGTGCCAGCAGCTTGCCACAACAGGGGCCCACCTACGAGCAGTACTTC.

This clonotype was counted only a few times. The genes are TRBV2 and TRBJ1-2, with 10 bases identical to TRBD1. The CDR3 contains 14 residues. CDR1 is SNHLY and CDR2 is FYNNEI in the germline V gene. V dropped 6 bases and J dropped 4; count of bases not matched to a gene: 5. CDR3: CASRGTGASYGYTF. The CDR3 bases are TGTGCCAGCAGGGGGACAGGGGCTTCCTATGGCTACACCTTC.

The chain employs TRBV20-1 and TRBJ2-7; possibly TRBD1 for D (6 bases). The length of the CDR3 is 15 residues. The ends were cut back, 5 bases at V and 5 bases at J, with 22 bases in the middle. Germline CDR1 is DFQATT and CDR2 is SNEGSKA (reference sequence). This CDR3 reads CSADEGVFPSHEQYV. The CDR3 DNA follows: TGCAGTGCTGATGAGGGGGTATTCCCCTCGCACGAGCAGTACGTC.

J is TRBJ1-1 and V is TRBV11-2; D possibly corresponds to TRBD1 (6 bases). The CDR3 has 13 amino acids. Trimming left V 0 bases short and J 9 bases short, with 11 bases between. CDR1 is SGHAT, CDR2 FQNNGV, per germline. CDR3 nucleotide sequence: TGTGCCAGCAGCTTAGACAGGGGATCCCAAGCTTTCTTT. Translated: CASSLDRGSQAFF. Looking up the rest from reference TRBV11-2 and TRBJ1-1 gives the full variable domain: EAGVAQSPRYKIIEKRQSVAFWCNPISGHATLYWYQQILGQGPKLLIQFQNNGVVDDSQLPKDRFSAERLKGVDSTLKIQPAKLEDSAVYLCASSLDRGSQAFFGQGTRLTVV.

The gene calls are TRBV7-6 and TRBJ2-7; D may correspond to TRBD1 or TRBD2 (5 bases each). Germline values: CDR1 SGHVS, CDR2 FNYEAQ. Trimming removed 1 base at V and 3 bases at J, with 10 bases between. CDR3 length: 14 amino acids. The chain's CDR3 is CASSLEGPLYEQYF. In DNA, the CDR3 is TGTGCCAGCAGCTTAGAGGGACCACTCTACGAGCAGTACTTC.

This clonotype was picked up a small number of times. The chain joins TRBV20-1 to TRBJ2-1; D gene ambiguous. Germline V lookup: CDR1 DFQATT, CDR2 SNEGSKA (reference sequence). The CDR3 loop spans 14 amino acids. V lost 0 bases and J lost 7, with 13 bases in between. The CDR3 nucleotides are TGCAGTGCTAGAGAGGGCTTGAGGCTTAATGAGCAGTTCTTC. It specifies CSAREGLRLNEQFF.

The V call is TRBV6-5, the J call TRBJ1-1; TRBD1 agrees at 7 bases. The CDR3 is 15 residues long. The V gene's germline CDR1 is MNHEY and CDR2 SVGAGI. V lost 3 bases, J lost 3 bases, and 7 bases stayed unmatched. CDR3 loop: CASSYLGTVDTEAFF. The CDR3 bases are TGTGCCAGCAGTTATCTCGGGACAGTGGACACTGAAGCTTTCTTT.

CDR3 sequence (DNA): TGCAGTGCTAGAGATCGGGAGGGGGCCCCACCTTGGGACGAGCAGTACTTC. Protein: CSARDREGAPPWDEQYF. This chain joins TRBV20-1 and TRBJ2-1, with D maybe TRBD2 (8 bases). The J call could be wrong; TRBJ2-7 is a better fit for the DNA end. The CDR3 loop spans 17 amino acids. The germline CDR1 and CDR2 sequences are DFQATT and SNEGSKA (reference sequence).

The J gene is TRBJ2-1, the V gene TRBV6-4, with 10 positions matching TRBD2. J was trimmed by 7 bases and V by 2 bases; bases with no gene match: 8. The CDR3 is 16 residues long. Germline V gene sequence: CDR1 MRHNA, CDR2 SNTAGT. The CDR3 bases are TGTGCCAGCAGTGACCTAAGAAGCGGGGGGGGGAATGAGCAGTTCTTC. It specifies CASSDLRSGGGNEQFF.

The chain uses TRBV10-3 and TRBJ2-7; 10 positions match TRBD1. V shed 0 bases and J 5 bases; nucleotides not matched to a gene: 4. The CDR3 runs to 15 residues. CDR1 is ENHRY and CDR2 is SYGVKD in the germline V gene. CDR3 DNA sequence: TGTGCCATCAGTGAGTCGGGACAGGGGTGCGACGAGCAGTACTTC. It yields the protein CAISESGQGCDEQYF.

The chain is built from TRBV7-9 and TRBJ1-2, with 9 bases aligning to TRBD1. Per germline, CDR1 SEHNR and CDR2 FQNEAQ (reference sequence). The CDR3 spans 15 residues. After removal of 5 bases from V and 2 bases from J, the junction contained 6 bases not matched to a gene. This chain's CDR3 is CASSGNRGRNYGYTF. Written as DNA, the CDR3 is TGTGCCAGCAGCGGCAACAGGGGGCGCAACTATGGCTACACCTTC.

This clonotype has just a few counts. CDR3 amino acids: CSVPERTPGGNEQFF. As DNA, the CDR3 is TGCAGTGTCCCGGAAAGGACTCCGGGGGGGAATGAGCAGTTCTTC. The V and J genes are TRBV20-1 and TRBJ2-1; TRBD2 agrees at 8 bases. The germline gives CDR1 DFQATT, CDR2 SNEGSKA (reference sequence). CDR3 size: 15 residues. V lost 7 bases, J lost 7 bases, and 15 bases stayed unmatched.

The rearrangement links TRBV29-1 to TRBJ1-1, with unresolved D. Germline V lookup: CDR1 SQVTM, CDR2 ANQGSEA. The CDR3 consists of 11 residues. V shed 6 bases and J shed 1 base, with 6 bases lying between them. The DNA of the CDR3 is TGCAGCGTCCTGAAGAACACTGAAGCTTTCTTT. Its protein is CSVLKNTEAFF. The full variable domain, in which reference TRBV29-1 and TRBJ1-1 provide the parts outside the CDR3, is SAVISQKPSRDICQRGTSLTIQCQVDSQVTMMFWYRQQPGQSLTLIATANQGSEATYESGFVIDKFPISRPNLTFSTLTVSNMSPEDSSIYLCSVLKNTEAFFGQGTRLTVV.

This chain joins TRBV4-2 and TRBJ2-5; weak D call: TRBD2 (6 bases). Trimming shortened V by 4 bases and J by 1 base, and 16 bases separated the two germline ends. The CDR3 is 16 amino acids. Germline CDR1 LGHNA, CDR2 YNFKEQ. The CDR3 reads CASSPRRDSSQETQYF. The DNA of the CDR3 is TGTGCCAGCAGCCCAAGAAGGGACTCCTCCCAAGAGACCCAGTACTTC.

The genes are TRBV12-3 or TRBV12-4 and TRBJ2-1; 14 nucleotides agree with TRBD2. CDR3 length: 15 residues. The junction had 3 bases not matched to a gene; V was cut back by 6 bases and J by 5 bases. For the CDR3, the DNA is TGTGCCAGCAGACCGACTAGCGGGGGGGACAATGAGCAGTTCTTC. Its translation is CASRPTSGGDNEQFF.

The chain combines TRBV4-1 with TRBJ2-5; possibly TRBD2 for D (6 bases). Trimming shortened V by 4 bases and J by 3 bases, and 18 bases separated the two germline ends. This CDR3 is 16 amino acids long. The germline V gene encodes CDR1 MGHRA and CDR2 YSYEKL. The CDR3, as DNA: TGCGCCAGCAGCCGCGTGGCGACTGGCGGGGAAGAGACCCAGTACTTC. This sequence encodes CASSRVATGGEETQYF.

CDR3 amino acids: CASSHRQGGWGYTF. The DNA of the CDR3 is TGTGCCAGCAGCCACCGACAGGGAGGATGGGGCTACACCTTC. The chain has TRBV9 and TRBJ1-2; 7 bases agree with TRBD1. The CDR3 is 14 amino acids. In germline, CDR1 is SGDLS, CDR2 YYNGEE. Trimming removed 4 bases from V and 8 bases from J; junction bases left unmatched: 11. The complete variable domain, with remaining parts taken from reference TRBV9 and TRBJ1-2, reads DSGVTQTPKHLITATGQRVTLRCSPRSGDLSVYWYQQSLDQGLQFLIQYYNGEERAKGNILERFSAQQFPDLHSELNLSSLELGDSALYFCASSHRQGGWGYTFGSGTRLTVV.

The CDR3 DNA sequence: TGTGCCAGCAGCCCGGGACAGCCTAATCAGCCCCAGCATTTT. Translating gives CASSPGQPNQPQHF. The chain couples TRBV7-8 to TRBJ1-5, with 7 bases matching TRBD1. With V trimmed by 5 bases and J by 4 bases, 5 bases remained unmatched. Germline V gene lookup returns CDR1 SGHVS and CDR2 FQNEAQ. The CDR3 runs to 14 residues.

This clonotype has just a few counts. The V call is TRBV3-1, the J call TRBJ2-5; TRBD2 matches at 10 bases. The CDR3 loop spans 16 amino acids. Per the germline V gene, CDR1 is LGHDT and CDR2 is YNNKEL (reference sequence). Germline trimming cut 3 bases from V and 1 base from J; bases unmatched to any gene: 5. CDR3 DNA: TGTGCCAGCAGCCACTCTGCTAGCGGGGGCCAAGAGACCCAGTACTTC. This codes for CASSHSASGGQETQYF.

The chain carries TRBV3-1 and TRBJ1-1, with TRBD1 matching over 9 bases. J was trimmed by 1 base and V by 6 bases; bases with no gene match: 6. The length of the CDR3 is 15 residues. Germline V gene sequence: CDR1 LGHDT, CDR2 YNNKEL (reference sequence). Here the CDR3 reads CASRPGDRENTEAFF. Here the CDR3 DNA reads TGTGCCAGCAGGCCAGGGGACAGGGAGAACACTGAAGCTTTCTTT.

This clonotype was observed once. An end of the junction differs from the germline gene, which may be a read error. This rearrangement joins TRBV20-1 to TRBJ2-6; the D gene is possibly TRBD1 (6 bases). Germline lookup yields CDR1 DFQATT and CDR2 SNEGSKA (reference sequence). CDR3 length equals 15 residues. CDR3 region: CSAHQGNSGANVRTF. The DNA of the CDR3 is TGCAGTGCTCATCAGGGGAACTCTGGGGCCAACGTCCGGACTTTC.

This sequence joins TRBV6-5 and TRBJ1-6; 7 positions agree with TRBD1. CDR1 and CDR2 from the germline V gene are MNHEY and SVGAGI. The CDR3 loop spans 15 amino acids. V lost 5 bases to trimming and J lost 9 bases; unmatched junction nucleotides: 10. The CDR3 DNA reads TGTGCCAGCAGTCCCGAGACAGGGTTTAGTTCACCCCTCCACTTT. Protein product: CASSPETGFSSPLHF.

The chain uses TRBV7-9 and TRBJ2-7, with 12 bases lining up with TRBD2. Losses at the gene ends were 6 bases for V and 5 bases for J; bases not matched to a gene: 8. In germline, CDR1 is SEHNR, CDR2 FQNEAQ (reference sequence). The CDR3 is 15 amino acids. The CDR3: CASSTDRLAGDEQYF. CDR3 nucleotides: TGTGCCAGCAGTACGGATCGACTAGCGGGGGACGAGCAGTACTTC.

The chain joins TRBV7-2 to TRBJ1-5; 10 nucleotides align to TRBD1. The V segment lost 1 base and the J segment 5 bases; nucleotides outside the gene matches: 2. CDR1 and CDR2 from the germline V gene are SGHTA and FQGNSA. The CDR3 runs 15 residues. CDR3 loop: CASSLETGGHQPQHF. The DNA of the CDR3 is TGTGCCAGCAGCTTAGAGACAGGGGGCCATCAGCCCCAGCATTTT.

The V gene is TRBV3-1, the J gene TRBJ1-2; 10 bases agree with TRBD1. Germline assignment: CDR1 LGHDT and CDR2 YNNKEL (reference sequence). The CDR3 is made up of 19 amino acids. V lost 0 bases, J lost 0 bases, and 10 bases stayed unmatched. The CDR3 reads CASSQDRTGTGVPNYGYTF. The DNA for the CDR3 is TGTGCCAGCAGCCAAGATCGAACTGGGACAGGGGTCCCTAACTATGGCTACACCTTC.

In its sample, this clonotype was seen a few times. In DNA form, the CDR3 reads TGCAGTGCTAGACGAGGGAACTCATTGGTGACCCAGTACTTC. It yields the protein CSARRGNSLVTQYF. The chain is built from TRBV20-1 and TRBJ2-5; TRBD2 is a possible D gene (5 bases). The germline CDR1 and CDR2 sequences are DFQATT and SNEGSKA (reference sequence). V dropped 2 bases and J dropped 7 bases, with 17 bases sitting between them. The CDR3 has 14 residues.

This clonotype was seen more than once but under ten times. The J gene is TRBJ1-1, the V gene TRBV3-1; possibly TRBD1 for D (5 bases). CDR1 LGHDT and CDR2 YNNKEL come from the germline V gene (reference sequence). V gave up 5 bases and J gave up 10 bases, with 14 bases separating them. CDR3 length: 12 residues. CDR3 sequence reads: CASSLTGLGAFF. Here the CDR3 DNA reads TGTGCCAGCAGCTTAACAGGCTTAGGAGCTTTCTTT.

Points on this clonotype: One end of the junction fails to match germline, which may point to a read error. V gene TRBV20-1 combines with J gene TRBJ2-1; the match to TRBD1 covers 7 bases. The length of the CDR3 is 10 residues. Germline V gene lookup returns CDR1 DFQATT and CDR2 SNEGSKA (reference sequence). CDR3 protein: CSASEDRLDF. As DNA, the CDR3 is TGCAGTGCTAGCGAGGACAGGTTAGACTTC.